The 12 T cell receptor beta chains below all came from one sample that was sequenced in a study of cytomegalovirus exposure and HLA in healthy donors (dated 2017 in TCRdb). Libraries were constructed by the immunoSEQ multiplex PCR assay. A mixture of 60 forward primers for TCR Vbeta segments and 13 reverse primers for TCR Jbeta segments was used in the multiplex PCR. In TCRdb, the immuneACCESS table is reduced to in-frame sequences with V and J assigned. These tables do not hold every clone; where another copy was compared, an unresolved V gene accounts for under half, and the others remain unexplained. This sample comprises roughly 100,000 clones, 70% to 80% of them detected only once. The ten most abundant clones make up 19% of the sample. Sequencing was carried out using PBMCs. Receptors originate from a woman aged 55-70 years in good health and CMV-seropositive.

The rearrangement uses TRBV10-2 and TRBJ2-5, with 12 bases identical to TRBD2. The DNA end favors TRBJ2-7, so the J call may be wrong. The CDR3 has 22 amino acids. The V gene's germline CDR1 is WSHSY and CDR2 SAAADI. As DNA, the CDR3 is TGCGCCAGCAGTGAGTCGGGAGGTTGGACTAGCGGGGATAGAAAAGGGACCTACGAGCAGTACTTC. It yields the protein CASSESGGWTSGDRKGTYEQYF.

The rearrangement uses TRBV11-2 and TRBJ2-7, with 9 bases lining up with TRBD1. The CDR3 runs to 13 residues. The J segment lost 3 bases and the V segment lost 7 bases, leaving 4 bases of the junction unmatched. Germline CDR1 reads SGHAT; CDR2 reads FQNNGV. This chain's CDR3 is CASMLTGGYEQYF. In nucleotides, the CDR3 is TGTGCCAGCATGTTGACAGGGGGCTACGAGCAGTACTTC.

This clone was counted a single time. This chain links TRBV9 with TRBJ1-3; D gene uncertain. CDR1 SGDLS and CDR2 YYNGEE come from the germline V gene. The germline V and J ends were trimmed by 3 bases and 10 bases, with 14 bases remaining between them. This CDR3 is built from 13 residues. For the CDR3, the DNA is TGTGCCAGCAGCGCAACCTCCTCCCGGACCATATATTTT. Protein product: CASSATSSRTIYF.

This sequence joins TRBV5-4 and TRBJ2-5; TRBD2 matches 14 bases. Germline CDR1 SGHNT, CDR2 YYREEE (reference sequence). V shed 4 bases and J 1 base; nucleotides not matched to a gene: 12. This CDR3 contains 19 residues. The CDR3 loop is CASSPGGLAGVIRQETQYF. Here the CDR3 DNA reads TGTGCCAGCAGCCCCGGGGGACTAGCGGGAGTTATCCGCCAAGAGACCCAGTACTTC.

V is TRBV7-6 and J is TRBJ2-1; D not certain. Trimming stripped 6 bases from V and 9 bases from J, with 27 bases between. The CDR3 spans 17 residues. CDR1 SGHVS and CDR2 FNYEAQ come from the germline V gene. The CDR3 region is CASSRFPPNSLEIEQFF. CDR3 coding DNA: TGTGCCAGCAGTCGATTCCCGCCAAACTCACTGGAGATTGAGCAGTTCTTC.

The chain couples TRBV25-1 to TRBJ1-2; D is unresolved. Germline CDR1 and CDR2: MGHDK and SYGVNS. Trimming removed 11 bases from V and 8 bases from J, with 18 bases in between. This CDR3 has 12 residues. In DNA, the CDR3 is TGTGCCTCGATGGACGGGGTATCGGGCTACACCTTC. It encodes CASMDGVSGYTF.

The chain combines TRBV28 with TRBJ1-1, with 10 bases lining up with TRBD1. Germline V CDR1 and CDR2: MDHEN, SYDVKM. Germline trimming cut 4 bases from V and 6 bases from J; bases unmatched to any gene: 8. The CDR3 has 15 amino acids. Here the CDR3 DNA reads TGTGCCAGCAGTTCCCTCCCGACAGGGGGCGCTGAAGCTTTCTTT. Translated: CASSSLPTGGAEAFF.

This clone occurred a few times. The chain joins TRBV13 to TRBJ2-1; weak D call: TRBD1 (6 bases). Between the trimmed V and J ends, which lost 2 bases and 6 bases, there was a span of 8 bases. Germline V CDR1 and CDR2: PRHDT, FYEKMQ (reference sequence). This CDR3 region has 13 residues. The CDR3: CASSLLRGNEQFF. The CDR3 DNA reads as TGTGCCAGCAGCTTACTCAGGGGCAATGAGCAGTTCTTC.

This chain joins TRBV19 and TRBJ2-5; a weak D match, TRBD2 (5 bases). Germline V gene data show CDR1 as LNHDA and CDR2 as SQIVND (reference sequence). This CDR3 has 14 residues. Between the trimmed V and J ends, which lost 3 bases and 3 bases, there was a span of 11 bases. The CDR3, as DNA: TGTGCCAGTAGTATTAGCGTCTTAGAAGAGACCCAGTACTTC. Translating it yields CASSISVLEETQYF.

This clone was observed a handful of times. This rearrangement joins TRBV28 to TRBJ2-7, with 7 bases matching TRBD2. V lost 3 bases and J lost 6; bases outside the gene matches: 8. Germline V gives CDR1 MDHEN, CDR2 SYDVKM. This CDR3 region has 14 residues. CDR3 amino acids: CASSFPGREGEQYF. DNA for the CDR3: TGTGCCAGCAGTTTTCCCGGCAGGGAGGGCGAGCAGTACTTC.

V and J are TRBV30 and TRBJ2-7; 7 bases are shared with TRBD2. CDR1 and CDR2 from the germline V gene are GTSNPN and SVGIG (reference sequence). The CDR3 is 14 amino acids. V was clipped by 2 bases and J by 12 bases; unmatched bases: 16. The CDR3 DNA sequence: TGTGCCTGGAGTAAACGGCGGGCGGGGGAAAGTCCGTACTTC. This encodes CAWSKRRAGESPYF.

CDR3 nucleotides: TGTGCCAGCAGCGTAGGAGGGAGGCCCTACAATGAGCAGTTCTTC. Translating it yields CASSVGGRPYNEQFF. The chain combines TRBV9 with TRBJ2-1; D may be TRBD2 (6 bases). Trimming cost V 0 bases and J 2 bases, with 9 bases left between them. The germline CDR1 and CDR2 sequences are SGDLS and YYNGEE. The CDR3 runs 15 residues.